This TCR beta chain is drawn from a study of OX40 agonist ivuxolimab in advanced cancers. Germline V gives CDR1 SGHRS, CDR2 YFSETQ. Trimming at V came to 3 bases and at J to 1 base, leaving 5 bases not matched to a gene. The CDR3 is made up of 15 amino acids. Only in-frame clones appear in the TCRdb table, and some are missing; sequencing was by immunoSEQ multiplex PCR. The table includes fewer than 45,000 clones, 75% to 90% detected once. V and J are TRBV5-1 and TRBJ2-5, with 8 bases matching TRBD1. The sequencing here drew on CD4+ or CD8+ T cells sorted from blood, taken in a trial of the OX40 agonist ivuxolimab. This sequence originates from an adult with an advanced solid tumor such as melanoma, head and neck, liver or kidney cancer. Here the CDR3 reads CASSSYGTGQETQYF. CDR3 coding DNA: TGCGCCAGCAGCTCATACGGGACAGGCCAAGAGACCCAGTACTTC.